Below are 5 T cell receptor beta chains sequenced from a single sample in a study of T cell repertoires in cytomegalovirus infection. A single record per CDR3 protein comes from TCRdb applying MiXCR to the reads. Here the sample spans roughly 500,000 distinct CDR3 sequences, about 44% being singletons. Antigens for these TCRs are unknown. Sequenced here: cultured PBMCs, sampled from culture after CMV antigen stimulation. The receptors shown here come from a human donor in good health (CMV status not recorded). Some clones in this sample may be carry-over from other donors' samples.

In its sample, this clonotype was seen a few times. The rearrangement uses TRBV5-6 and TRBJ2-3; a possible D gene is TRBD2 (5 bases). Between the trimmed V and J ends, which lost 4 bases and 0 bases, there was a span of 12 bases. From germline, CDR1 is SGHDT and CDR2 YYEEEE. The CDR3 loop spans 15 amino acids. CDR3 DNA: TGTGCCAGCAGCCCCGACCCGGGGAGCACAGATACGCAGTATTTT. Translated, it gives CASSPDPGSTDTQYF.

This clonotype was detected a few times. The chain is built from TRBV7-8 and TRBJ1-5; the D gene is possibly TRBD1 (5 bases). The CDR3 loop spans 13 amino acids. CDR1 and CDR2 from the germline V gene are SGHVS and FQNEAQ. Trimming stripped 3 bases from V and 4 bases from J, with 7 bases between. This chain's CDR3 is CASSFGTNQPQHF. CDR3 nucleotide sequence: TGTGCCAGCAGCTTTGGGACGAATCAGCCCCAGCATTTT.

J is TRBJ2-3 and V is TRBV4-1; D is unresolved. Germline V gene sequence: CDR1 MGHRA, CDR2 YSYEKL. V was cut by 4 bases and J by 4 bases, with 12 bases left in between. The CDR3 covers 14 residues. The CDR3 region has the DNA TGCGCCAGCAGCCCGGCAGTATGGCCAGATACGCAGTATTTT. The encoded protein is CASSPAVWPDTQYF.

On this clonotype: At one boundary the junction diverges from the germline segment, which might be a read error. The V gene is TRBV12-3 or TRBV12-4, the J gene TRBJ1-1, with D maybe TRBD1 (5 bases). This CDR3 comprises 12 residues. The CDR3 reads CASRFSRGPGYF. CDR3 DNA: TGTGCCAGCAGGTTCTCCCGGGGCCCAGGCTACTTT.

The V gene is TRBV6-5, the J gene TRBJ2-7, with D possibly matching TRBD1 (6 bases). Germline V gene sequence: CDR1 MNHEY, CDR2 SVGAGI. The CDR3 is 13 residues long. Trimming pared 5 bases from V and 2 bases from J, leaving 10 bases between. The CDR3 bases are TGTGCCAGCAGTAGGGACATTACCTACGAGCAGTACTTC. This translates into CASSRDITYEQYF.